This T cell receptor (beta chain) was profiled in a study of blood T cell repertoires in COVID-19. Overall study context: Researchers got acute and convalescent COVID-19 samples from the United States, Italy and Spain.

The assay was immunoSEQ multiplex PCR, and TCRdb's table has in-frame clones only and misses some. Here the sample spans a few hundred thousand clones, 80% being singletons. CDR1 and CDR2 (germline): SGHRS, YFSETQ. There are 14 residues in the CDR3. Trimming at V came to 1 base and at J to 10 bases, leaving 5 bases not matched to a gene. The sample taken for sequencing was peripheral blood. This clonotype was sampled from a human donor in a cohort sampled during active COVID-19. The chain has TRBV5-1 and TRBJ1-6; TRBD1 agrees at 7 bases. The chain's CDR3 is CASSLTGERSPLHF. The CDR3 DNA is TGCGCCAGCAGCTTGACAGGGGAGCGGTCACCCCTCCACTTT.